This T cell receptor beta chain was documented in a study of metastatic and nonmetastatic thyroid tumors. Across the study: Where malignant and benign thyroid patients were concerned, repertoires were compared across blood and tumor or nodule tissue. Findings and caveats of the study: Reported TCR beta diversity, measured in blood and tumor, was significantly higher for malignant thyroid tumors than for benign nodules.

This clone was detected many times. The antigen remains undetermined. A much larger clone lies one base from this, so it may be a read error. Patients were all untreated before their thyroid surgery. In the study's own analysis: A distant-metastasis classifier for papillary thyroid cancer was built using CDR3 differences across clinicopathological groups. TCRdb used MiXCR to call clones anew from the PCR reads. The V and J calls and clone size are TCRdb's, not the authors'. The sample shows some 86,000 clones, approximately 12% of them seen only once. The germline V gene encodes CDR1 MNHEY and CDR2 SVGEGT. This CDR3 has 16 residues.

V gene TRBV6-2 or TRBV6-3 combines with J gene TRBJ2-7, with 11 bases that match TRBD2. This sequence originates from a female donor with papillary thyroid cancer or a benign thyroid nodule (not recorded which). Some clones in this sample may be carry-over from other donors' samples. The sequenced sample consisted of tumor tissue. The CDR3 spells CAGRLLAGVGTHEQYF. Here the CDR3 DNA reads TGTGCCGGCAGATTACTAGCGGGAGTGGGAACACACGAGCAGTACTTC.